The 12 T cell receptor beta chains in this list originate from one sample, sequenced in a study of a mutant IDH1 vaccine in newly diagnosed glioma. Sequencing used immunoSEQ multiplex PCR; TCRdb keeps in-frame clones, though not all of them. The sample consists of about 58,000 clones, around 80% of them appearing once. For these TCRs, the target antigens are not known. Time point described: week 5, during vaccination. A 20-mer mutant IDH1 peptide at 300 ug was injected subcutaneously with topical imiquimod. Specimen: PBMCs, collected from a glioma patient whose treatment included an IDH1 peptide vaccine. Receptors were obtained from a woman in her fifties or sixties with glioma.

As DNA, the CDR3 is TGTGCCAGCTCACGTGCCGGGGAGCTGTTTTTT. Its translation is CASSRAGELFF. This chain uses TRBV18 with TRBJ2-2; D is uncertain. Germline values: CDR1 KGHSH, CDR2 LQKENI. The length of the CDR3 is 11 residues. V shed 4 bases and J shed 6 bases, with 3 bases lying between them.

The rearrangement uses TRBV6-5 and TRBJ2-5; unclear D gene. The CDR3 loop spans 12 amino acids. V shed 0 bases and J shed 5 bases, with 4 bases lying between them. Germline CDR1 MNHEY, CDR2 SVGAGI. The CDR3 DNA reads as TGTGCCAGCAGTTACTCATCGGAGACCCAGTACTTC. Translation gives CASSYSSETQYF.

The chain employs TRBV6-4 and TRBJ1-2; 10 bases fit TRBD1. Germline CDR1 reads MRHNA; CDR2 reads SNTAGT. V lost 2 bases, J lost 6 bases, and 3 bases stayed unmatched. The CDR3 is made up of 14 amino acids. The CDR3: CASSDPGTGDGYTF. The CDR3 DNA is TGTGCCAGCAGTGACCCCGGGACAGGGGATGGCTACACCTTC.

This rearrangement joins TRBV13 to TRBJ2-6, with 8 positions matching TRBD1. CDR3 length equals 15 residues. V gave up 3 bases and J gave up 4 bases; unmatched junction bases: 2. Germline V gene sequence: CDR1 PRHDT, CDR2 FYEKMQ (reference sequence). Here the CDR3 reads CASSFRGLGANVLTF. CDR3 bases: TGTGCCAGCAGCTTCAGGGGGCTCGGGGCCAACGTCCTGACTTTC. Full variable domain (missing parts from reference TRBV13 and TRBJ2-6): AAGVIQSPRHLIKEKRETATLKCYPIPRHDTVYWYQQGPGQDPQFLISFYEKMQSDKGSIPDRFSAQQFSDYHSELNMSSLELGDSALYFCASSFRGLGANVLTFGAGSRLTVL.

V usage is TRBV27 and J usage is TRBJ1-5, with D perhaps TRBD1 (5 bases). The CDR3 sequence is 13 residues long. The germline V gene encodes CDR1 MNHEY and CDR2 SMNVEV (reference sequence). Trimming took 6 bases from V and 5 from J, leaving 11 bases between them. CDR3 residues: CASSSGMHQPQHF. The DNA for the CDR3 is TGTGCCAGCAGCTCAGGGATGCATCAGCCCCAGCATTTT.

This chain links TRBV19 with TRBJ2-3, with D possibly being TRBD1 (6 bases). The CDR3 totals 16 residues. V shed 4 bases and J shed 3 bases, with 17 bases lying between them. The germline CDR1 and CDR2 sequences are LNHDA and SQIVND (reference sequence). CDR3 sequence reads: CASSTWGAGETDTQYF. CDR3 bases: TGTGCCAGTAGTACCTGGGGAGCAGGGGAAACAGATACGCAGTATTTT.

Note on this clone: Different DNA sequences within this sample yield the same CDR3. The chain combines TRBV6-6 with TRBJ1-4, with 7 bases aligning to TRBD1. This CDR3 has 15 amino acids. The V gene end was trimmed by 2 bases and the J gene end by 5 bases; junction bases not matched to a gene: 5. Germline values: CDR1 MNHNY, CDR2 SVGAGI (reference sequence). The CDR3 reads CASSYGDSTNEKLFF. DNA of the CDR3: TGTGCCAGCAGTTACGGGGACAGTACCAATGAAAAACTGTTTTTT.

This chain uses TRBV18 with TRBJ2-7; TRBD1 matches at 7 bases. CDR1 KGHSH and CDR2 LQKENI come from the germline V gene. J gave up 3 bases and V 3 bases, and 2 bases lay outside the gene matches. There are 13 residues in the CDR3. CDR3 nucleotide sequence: TGTGCCAGCTCACCGACAGGGCTCTACGAGCAGTACTTC. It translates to CASSPTGLYEQYF. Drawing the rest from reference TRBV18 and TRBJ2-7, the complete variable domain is NAGVMQNPRHLVRRRGQEARLRCSPMKGHSHVYWYRQLPEEGLKFMVYLQKENIIDESGMPKERFSAEFPKEGPSILRIQQVVRGDSAAYFCASSPTGLYEQYFGPGTRLTVT.

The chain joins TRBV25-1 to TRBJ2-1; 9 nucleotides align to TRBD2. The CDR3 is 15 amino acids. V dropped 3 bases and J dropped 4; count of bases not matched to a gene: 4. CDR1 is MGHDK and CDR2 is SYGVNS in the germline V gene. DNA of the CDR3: TGTGCCAGCAGTGAGCGGGGGGGCGGGTACAATGAGCAGTTCTTC. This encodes CASSERGGGYNEQFF.

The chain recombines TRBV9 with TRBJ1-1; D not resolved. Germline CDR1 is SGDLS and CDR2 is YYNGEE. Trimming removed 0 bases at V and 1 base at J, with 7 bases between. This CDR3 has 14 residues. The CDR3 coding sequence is TGTGCCAGCAGCGTAGGGACCCAGAACACTGAAGCTTTCTTT. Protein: CASSVGTQNTEAFF.

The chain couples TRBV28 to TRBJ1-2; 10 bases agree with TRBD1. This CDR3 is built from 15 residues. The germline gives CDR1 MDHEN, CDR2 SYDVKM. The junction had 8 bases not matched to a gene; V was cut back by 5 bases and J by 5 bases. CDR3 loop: CASSQNRDRGYGYTF. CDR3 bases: TGTGCCAGCAGTCAAAACCGGGACAGGGGTTATGGCTACACCTTC.

The CDR3, as DNA: TGCGCCAGCAGCCTATCAGTGACCCCGAACACCGGGGAGCTGTTTTTT. Its protein product is CASSLSVTPNTGELFF. The genes are TRBV4-1 and TRBJ2-2; D gene unclear. Germline assignment: CDR1 MGHRA and CDR2 YSYEKL. CDR3 length equals 16 residues. V lost 4 bases, J lost 0 bases, and 12 bases lay in between.